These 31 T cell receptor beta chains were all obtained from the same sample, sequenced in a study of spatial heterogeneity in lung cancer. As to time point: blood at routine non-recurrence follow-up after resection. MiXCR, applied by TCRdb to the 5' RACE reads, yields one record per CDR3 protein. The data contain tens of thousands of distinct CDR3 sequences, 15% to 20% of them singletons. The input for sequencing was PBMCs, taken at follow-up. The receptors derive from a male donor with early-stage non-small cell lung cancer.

CDR3 sequence reads: CASSLSGGDTEAFF. The DNA of the CDR3 is TGTGCCAGCAGTTTGAGCGGGGGAGACACTGAAGCTTTCTTT. The chain is built from TRBV12-3 or TRBV12-4 and TRBJ1-1; possibly TRBD1 for D (5 bases). The CDR3 has 14 residues. With 3 bases removed from V and 3 bases from J, the gap between germline ends came to 11 bases.

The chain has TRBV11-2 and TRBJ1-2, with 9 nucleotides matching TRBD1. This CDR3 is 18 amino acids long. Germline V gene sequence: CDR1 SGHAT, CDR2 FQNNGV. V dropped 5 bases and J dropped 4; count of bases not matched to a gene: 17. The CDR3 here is CASSDSGQGLMLSYGYTF. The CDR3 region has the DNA TGTGCCAGCAGCGACTCCGGACAGGGGTTGATGCTGAGCTATGGCTACACCTTC.

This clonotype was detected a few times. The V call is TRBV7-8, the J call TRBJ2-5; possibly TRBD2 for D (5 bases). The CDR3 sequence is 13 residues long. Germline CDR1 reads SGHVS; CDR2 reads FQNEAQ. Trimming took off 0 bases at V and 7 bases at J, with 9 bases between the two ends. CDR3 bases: TGTGCCAGCAGCTTAGCAGCTGGAGGGACCCAGTACTTC. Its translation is CASSLAAGGTQYF.

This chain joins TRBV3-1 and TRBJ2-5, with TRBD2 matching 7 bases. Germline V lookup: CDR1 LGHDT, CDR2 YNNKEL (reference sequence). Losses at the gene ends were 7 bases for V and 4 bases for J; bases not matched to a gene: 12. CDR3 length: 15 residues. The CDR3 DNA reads TGTGCCAGCACCCTAATCGCGGGAGCGGGAGAGACCCAGTACTTC. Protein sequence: CASTLIAGAGETQYF.

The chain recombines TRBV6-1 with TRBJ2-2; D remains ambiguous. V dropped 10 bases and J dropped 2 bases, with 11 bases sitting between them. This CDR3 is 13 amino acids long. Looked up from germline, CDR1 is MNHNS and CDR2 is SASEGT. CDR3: CATHQVNTGELFF. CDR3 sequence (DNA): TGTGCCACCCACCAGGTTAACACCGGGGAGCTGTTTTTT.

CDR3 sequence (DNA): TGTGCCAGCAGCTTGCTCGGGACTAGACTTTACGAGCAGTACTTC. Its protein product is CASSLLGTRLYEQYF. The V and J genes are TRBV7-8 and TRBJ2-7; 8 bases map to TRBD2. CDR1 is SGHVS, CDR2 FQNEAQ, per germline. V was pared by 3 bases and J by 4 bases, with 8 bases of the junction left unmatched. There are 15 residues in the CDR3.

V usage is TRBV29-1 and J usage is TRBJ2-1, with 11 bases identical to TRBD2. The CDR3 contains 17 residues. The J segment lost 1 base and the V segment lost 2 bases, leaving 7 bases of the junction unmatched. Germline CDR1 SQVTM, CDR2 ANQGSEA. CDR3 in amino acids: CSVEKRTSGFSYNEQFF. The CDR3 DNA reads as TGCAGCGTTGAAAAAAGGACTAGCGGGTTTTCCTACAATGAGCAGTTCTTC.

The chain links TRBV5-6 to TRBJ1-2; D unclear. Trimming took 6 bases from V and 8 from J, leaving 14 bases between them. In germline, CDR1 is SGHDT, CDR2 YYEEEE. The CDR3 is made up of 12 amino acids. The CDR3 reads CASTFQTAGYTF. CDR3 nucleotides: TGTGCCAGCACCTTTCAGACGGCGGGCTACACCTTC.

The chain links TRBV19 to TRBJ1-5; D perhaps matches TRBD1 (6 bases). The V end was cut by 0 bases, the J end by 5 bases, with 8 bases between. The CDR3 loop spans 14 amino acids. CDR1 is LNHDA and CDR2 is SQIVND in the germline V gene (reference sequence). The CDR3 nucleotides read TGTGCCAGTAGTATAGAAGACAGGCATCAGCCCCAGCATTTT. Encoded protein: CASSIEDRHQPQHF. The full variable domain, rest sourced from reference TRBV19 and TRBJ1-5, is DGGITQSPKYLFRKEGQNVTLSCEQNLNHDAMYWYRQDPGQGLRLIYYSQIVNDFQKGDIAEGYSVSREKKESFPLTVTSAQKNPTAFYLCASSIEDRHQPQHFGDGTRLSIL.

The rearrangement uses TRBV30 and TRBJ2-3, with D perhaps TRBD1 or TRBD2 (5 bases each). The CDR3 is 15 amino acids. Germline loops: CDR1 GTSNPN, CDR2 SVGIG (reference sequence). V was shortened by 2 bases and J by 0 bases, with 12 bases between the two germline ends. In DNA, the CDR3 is TGTGCCTGGAGTTTACCCGGGGACAGCACAGATACGCAGTATTTT. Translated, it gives CAWSLPGDSTDTQYF.

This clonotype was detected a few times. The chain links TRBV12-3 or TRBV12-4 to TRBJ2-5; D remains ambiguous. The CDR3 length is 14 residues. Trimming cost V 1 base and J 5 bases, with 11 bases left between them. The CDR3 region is CASSLGAGSETQYF. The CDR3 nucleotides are TGTGCCAGCAGTTTAGGGGCAGGCTCGGAGACCCAGTACTTC.

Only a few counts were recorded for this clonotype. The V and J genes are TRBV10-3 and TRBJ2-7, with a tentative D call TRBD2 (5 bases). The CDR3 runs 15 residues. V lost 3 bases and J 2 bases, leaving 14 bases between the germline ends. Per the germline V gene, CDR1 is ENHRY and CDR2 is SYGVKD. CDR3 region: CAISEEGARAYEQYV. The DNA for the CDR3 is TGTGCCATCAGTGAAGAGGGTGCTCGGGCCTACGAGCAGTACGTC.

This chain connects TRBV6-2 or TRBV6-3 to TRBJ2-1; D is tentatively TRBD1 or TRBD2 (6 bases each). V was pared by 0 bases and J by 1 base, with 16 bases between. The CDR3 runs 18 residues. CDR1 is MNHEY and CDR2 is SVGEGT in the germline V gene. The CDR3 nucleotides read TGTGCCAGCAGTTACTCGACGGGCCAGGGGAGGTCCTACAATGAGCAGTTCTTC. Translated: CASSYSTGQGRSYNEQFF.

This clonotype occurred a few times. CDR3 in amino acids: CASSHRSEAGPEQFF. The DNA of the CDR3 is TGTGCCAGCAGCCACAGGTCGGAGGCAGGGCCTGAGCAGTTCTTC. The chain couples TRBV11-2 to TRBJ2-1, with D perhaps assigned TRBD1 or TRBD2 (5 bases each). V shed 5 bases and J shed 9 bases, with 20 bases lying between them. The CDR3 runs to 15 residues. In germline, CDR1 is SGHAT, CDR2 FQNNGV.

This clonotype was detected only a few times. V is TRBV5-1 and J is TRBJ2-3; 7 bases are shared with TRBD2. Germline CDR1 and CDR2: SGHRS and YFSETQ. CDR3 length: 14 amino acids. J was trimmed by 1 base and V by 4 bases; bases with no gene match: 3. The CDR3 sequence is CASSTSGGTDTQYF. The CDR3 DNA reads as TGCGCCAGCAGCACCAGCGGGGGCACAGATACGCAGTATTTT.

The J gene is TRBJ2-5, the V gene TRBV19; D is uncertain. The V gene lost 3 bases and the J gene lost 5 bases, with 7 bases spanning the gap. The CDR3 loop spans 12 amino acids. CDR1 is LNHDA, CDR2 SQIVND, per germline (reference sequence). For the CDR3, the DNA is TGTGCCAGTAGTATTTCCAGCGAGACCCAGTACTTC. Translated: CASSISSETQYF. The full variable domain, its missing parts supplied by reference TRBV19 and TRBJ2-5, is DGGITQSPKYLFRKEGQNVTLSCEQNLNHDAMYWYRQDPGQGLRLIYYSQIVNDFQKGDIAEGYSVSREKKESFPLTVTSAQKNPTAFYLCASSISSETQYFGPGTRLLVL.

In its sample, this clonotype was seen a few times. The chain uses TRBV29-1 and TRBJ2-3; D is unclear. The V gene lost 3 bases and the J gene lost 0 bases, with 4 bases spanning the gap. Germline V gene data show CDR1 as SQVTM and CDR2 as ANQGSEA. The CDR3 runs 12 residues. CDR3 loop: CSVDGSTDTQYF. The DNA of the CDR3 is TGCAGCGTTGATGGTAGCACAGATACGCAGTATTTT.

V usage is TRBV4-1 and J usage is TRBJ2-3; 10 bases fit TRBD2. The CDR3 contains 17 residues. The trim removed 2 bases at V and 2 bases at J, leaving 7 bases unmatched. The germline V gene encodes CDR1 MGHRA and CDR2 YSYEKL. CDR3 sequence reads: CASSQRTSGHITDTQYF. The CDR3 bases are TGCGCCAGCAGCCAAAGGACTAGCGGACATATCACAGATACGCAGTATTTT.

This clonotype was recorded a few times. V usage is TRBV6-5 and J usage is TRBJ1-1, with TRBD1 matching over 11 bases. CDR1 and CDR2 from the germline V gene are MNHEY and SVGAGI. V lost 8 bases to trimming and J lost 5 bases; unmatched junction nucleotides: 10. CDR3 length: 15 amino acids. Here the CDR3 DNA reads TGTGCCAGCTCTACACGGGACAGGGGGGGAACTGAAGCTTTCTTT. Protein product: CASSTRDRGGTEAFF.

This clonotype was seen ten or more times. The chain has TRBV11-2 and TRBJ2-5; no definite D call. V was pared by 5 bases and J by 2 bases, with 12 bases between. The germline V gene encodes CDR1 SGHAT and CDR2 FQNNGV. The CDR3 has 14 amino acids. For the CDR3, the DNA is TGTGCCAGCAGCGGAGCCGCCTCACAAGAGACCCAGTACTTC. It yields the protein CASSGAASQETQYF.

CDR3 in DNA: TGCAGGACGAGCAGCAACACTGAAGCTTTCTTT. Translation gives CRTSSNTEAFF. This chain connects TRBV20-1 to TRBJ1-1, with unresolved D. CDR3 length: 11 residues. The germline V gene encodes CDR1 DFQATT and CDR2 SNEGSKA (reference sequence).

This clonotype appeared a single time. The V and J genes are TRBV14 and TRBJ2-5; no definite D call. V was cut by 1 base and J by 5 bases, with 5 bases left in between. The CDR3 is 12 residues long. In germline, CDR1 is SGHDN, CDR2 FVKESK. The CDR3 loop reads CASSQGRETQYF. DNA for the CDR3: TGTGCCAGCAGCCAAGGTCGGGAGACCCAGTACTTC.

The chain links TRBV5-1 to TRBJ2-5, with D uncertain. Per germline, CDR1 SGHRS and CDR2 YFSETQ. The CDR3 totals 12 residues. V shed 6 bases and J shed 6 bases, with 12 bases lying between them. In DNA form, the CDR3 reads TGCGCCAGCACCCGGCATCAGAAGACCCAGTACTTC. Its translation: CASTRHQKTQYF. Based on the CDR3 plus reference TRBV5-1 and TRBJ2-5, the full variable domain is KAGVTQTPRYLIKTRGQQVTLSCSPISGHRSVSWYQQTPGQGLQFLFEYFSETQRNKGNFPGRFSGRQFSNSRSEMNVSTLELGDSALYLCASTRHQKTQYFGPGTRLLVL.

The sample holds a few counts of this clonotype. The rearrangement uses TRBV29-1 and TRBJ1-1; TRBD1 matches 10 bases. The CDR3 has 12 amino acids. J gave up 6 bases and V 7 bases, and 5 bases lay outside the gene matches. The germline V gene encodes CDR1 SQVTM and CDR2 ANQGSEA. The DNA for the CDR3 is TGCAGCGGACAGGGGGCTAGGGCTGAAGCTTTCTTT. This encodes CSGQGARAEAFF.

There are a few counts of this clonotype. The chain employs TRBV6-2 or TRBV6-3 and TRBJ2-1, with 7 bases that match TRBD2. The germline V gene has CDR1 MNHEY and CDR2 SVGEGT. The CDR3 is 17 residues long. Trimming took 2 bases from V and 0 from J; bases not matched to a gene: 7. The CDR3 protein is CASSYPCCGSSYNEQFF. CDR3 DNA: TGTGCCAGCAGTTACCCATGCTGCGGGAGCTCCTACAATGAGCAGTTCTTC.

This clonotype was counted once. CDR3 region: CASSQISSGELFF. DNA of the CDR3: TGTGCCAGCAGCCAAATTAGTTCCGGGGAGCTGTTTTTT. The rearrangement uses TRBV3-1 and TRBJ2-2, with D uncertain. The V end lost 2 bases, the J end lost 6 bases, and 7 bases lay between the germline ends. Germline values: CDR1 LGHDT, CDR2 YNNKEL (reference sequence). The CDR3 is 13 amino acids.

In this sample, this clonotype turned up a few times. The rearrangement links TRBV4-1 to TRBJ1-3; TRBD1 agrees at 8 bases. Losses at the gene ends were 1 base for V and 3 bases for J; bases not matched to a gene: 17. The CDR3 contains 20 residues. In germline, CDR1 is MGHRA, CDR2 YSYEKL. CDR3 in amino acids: CASSQVPDRVSTLGGNTIYF. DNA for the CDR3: TGCGCCAGCAGCCAAGTGCCGGACAGGGTCTCGACGCTGGGTGGAAACACCATATATTTT.

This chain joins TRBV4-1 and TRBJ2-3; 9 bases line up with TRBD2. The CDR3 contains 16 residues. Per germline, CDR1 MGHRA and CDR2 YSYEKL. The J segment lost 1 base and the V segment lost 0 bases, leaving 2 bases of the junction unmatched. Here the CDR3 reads CASSQDEREGTDTQYF. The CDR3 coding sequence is TGCGCCAGCAGCCAAGATGAGCGGGAGGGCACAGATACGCAGTATTTT.

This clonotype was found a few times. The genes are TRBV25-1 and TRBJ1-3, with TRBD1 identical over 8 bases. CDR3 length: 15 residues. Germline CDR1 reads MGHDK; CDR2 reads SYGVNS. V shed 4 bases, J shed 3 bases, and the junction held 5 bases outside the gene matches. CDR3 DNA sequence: TGTGCCAGCAGTGGCCCACAGGGGGTTGGAAACACCATATATTTT. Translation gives CASSGPQGVGNTIYF.

In DNA, the CDR3 is TGTGCCAGCAGTCGAGGTGGAGGGCGATGGGGCACTGAAGCTTTCTTT. Translation gives CASSRGGGRWGTEAFF. The chain combines TRBV5-5 with TRBJ1-1; D gene ambiguous. This CDR3 is 16 amino acids long. Germline CDR1 is SGHKS and CDR2 is YYEKEE (reference sequence). The ends were cut back, 5 bases at V and 4 bases at J, with 21 bases in the middle.

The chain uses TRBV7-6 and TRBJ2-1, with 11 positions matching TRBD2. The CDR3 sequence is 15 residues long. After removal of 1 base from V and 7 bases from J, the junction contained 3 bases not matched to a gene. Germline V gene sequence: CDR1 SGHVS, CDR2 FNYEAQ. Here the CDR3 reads CASSLGLAGSNEQFF. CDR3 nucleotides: TGTGCCAGCAGCTTAGGACTAGCGGGGTCAAATGAGCAGTTCTTC. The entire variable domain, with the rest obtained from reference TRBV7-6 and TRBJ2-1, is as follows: GAGVSQSPRYKVTKRGQDVALRCDPISGHVSLYWYRQALGQGPEFLTYFNYEAQQDKSGLPNDRFSAERPEGSISTLTIQRTEQRDSAMYRCASSLGLAGSNEQFFGPGTRLTVL.